Listed below are T cell receptor beta chains from one sample, sequenced in a study of T-cell reconstitution after alpha-beta-depleted transplantation in children. A single record per CDR3 protein comes from TCRdb applying MiXCR to the PCR reads. The sample has 70,000 to 95,000 distinct CDR3 sequences, less than 15% seen once. The sequenced sample was PBMCs from the stem cell graft donor, obtained from the stem cell graft. The source is a human donor who donated a stem cell graft to a child with inherited bone marrow failure. Both conserved end residues are part of each CDR3. Clone size is shown for a subset of rows, as once, few, many or a class of expanded clone.

abundance	v_gene	len	CDR3aa
many	TRBV12-3/TRBV12-4	13	CASSRAQGYEQYF
many	TRBV29-1	15	CSVVGQGGLNTEAFF
many	TRBV6-1	16	CASSRDRGPEYNEQFF
many	TRBV7-8	15	CASSLGRDRAYEQYF
.	TRBV23-1	13	CASRLRQVNEQFF
.	TRBV23-1	16	CASSTPPGRSNEKLFF
many	TRBV10-3	15	CAISGVGRSTDTQYF
many	TRBV4-1	15	CASSQGPNLNTEAFF
many	TRBV7-2	14	CASSLLSGYNEQFF
many	TRBV20-1	14	CSARTGPYSYEQYF
.	TRBV2	14	CASSEQAVPGELFF
many	TRBV29-1	14	CSVRGAGNTGELFF
many	TRBV7-6	16	CASSPRMGQGGEKLFF
few	TRBV9	15	CASSILGLATGELFF
many	TRBV5-1	15	CASSLAGLAGLEQFF
many	TRBV5-1	13	CASSLAGFNEQFF
many	TRBV28	12	CASTPGRYGYTF
many	TRBV7-2	17	CASSWGWRGEGPNEQFF
few	TRBV5-4	15	CASSLAGQATGELFF
few	TRBV29-1	13	CSVIGSSYNEQFF
.	TRBV19	14	CASSAAHSNQPQHF
.	TRBV4-2	13	CARGAGTAYEQYF
many	TRBV7-8	15	CASSFGTSGGDEQFF
many	TRBV6-2/TRBV6-3	13	CASSYETDREAFF
.	TRBV28	17	CASSFPTSGSRRETQYF
many	TRBV5-1	13	CASTGTDSYEQYF
few	TRBV7-6	15	CASSPYLGGVYEQYF
many	TRBV7-2	17	CASSLPGTGRDTGELFF
.	TRBV7-2	15	CASSETTGPYQPQHF
.	TRBV7-2	15	CASSPRQGAEYEQYF
.	TRBV4-2	18	CAISPHRLTSGGTDTQYF
once	TRBV6-5	13	CASSYSGRDTQYF
many	TRBV5-1	16	CASSSGTSGNTGELFF
once	TRBV18	14	CASSPQLTTDTQYF
few	TRBV7-2	11	CASSFSSEQFF
many	TRBV10-3	15	CAISELLQPPDEQYF
many	TRBV6-6	13	CASRAQGTDTQYF
many	TRBV6-4	22	CASSPTRPAAYEQFPNEYGQYF
few	TRBV12-2	19	CASRPYGAGPRPAKNIQYF
many	TRBV5-1	15	CASSWAGLAVETQYF
many	TRBV3-1	13	CAACSGKDTEAFF
many	TRBV6-5	14	CASDTGGTYNEQFF
many	TRBV5-5	15	CASSLAQGGNQPQHF
many	TRBV29-1	13	CSVGGRLGHEQFF
many	TRBV3-1	16	CASSPSLTGGVTEAFF
.	TRBV27	20	CASSLLNPGLAGGPTGELFF
many	TRBV27	14	CASSPAGGIETQYF
many	TRBV7-2	12	CASSLFRDEQFF
few	TRBV18	12	CASSHRGPEGHF
many	TRBV9	12	CASSPGGGEQFF
many	TRBV6-1	13	CASSDWGGDTQYF
many	TRBV5-1	14	CASAPTARAYEQYF
.	TRBV29-1	12	CSVEETLVEQFF
many	TRBV5-1	13	CASSLDITGELFF